This section outlines one T cell receptor beta chain sequence together with its context. The source of the sample is a study of T cell responses to AZD1222 COVID-19 vaccine. TCRdb's copy holds only in-frame clones and misses some; the assay was immunoSEQ multiplex PCR. The sample has about 88,000 clones, about nine tenths seen once; the top ten hold approximately 5%. This clonotype was obtained from an adult who received the AZD1222 COVID-19 vaccine. The sequenced sample was peripheral blood, obtained 28 days after the second AZD1222 dose.

In DNA, the CDR3 is TGTGCCAGCAGTTCCCAGGGGACAGATACGCAGTATTTT. The encoded protein is CASSSQGTDTQYF. The V and J genes are TRBV28 and TRBJ2-3; D perhaps matches TRBD1 (6 bases). This CDR3 has 13 amino acids. Germline V gene sequence: CDR1 MDHEN, CDR2 SYDVKM. Trimming took off 4 bases at V and 3 bases at J, with 8 bases between the two ends.